A single sample is the source of the 24 T cell receptor beta chains below, sequenced in a study of neoadjuvant anti-PD-1 for oral cavity cancer. Profiled with immunoSEQ multiplex PCR; TCRdb holds only in-frame clones, not every one. The sample contains 60,000 to 75,000 clones, around 83% of which appear only once. Material: PBMCs, obtained before nivolumab (anti-PD-1) treatment. These receptor sequences come from a person between 40 and 79 years old with oral cavity squamous cell carcinoma.

This chain links TRBV28 with TRBJ1-1, with unresolved D. Germline V lookup: CDR1 MDHEN, CDR2 SYDVKM. V was cut by 6 bases and J by 2 bases, with 19 bases left in between. There are 16 residues in the CDR3. The CDR3 here is CASRPNGPNTNTEAFF. The CDR3 nucleotides are TGTGCCAGCAGACCCAACGGGCCCAACACAAACACTGAAGCTTTCTTT. The variable domain in full, with the rest retrieved from reference TRBV28 and TRBJ1-1, is DVKVTQSSRYLVKRTGEKVFLECVQDMDHENMFWYRQDPGLGLRLIYFSYDVKMKEKGDIPEGYSVSREKKERFSLILESASTNQTSMYLCASRPNGPNTNTEAFFGQGTRLTVV.

The chain carries TRBV5-4 and TRBJ1-1; D is possibly TRBD1 (5 bases). The CDR3 length is 14 residues. Germline CDR1 and CDR2: SGHNT and YYREEE (reference sequence). The V gene lost 1 base and the J gene lost 4 bases, with 11 bases spanning the gap. CDR3 coding DNA: TGTGCCAGCAGCTTGTCTGTGGGGGGCACTGAAGCTTTCTTT. The encoded protein is CASSLSVGGTEAFF.

This chain connects TRBV5-1 to TRBJ1-4; D not resolved. V dropped 4 bases and J dropped 7 bases, with 20 bases sitting between them. CDR1 SGHRS and CDR2 YFSETQ come from the germline V gene. The CDR3 consists of 16 residues. The CDR3 region has the DNA TGCGCCAGCAGCCGCAGGATCGTTGGGTCTTTTGAAAAACTGTTTTTT. This gives the protein CASSRRIVGSFEKLFF.

This chain connects TRBV7-3 to TRBJ2-3, with no clear D. Trimming pared 4 bases from V and 8 bases from J, leaving 16 bases between. Germline V CDR1 and CDR2: SGHTA, FQGTGA. The CDR3 contains 14 residues. The CDR3 region is CASSSSPLVRTQYF. CDR3 bases: TGTGCCAGCAGCTCAAGTCCCCTAGTCCGTACGCAGTATTTT.

This chain joins TRBV7-9 and TRBJ2-7; no firm D call. The V end was cut by 5 bases, the J end by 5 bases, with 7 bases between. Looked up from germline, CDR1 is SEHNR and CDR2 is FQNEAQ (reference sequence). The CDR3 is 11 residues long. The CDR3, as DNA: TGTGCCAGCAGCCTCAGAAACGAGCAGTACTTC. Protein sequence: CASSLRNEQYF.

This sequence joins TRBV2 and TRBJ2-3; D may be TRBD1 (5 bases). CDR3 size: 18 residues. V was clipped by 0 bases and J by 1 base, with 17 bases between them. The germline gives CDR1 SNHLY, CDR2 FYNNEI. CDR3 amino acids: CASSEAGYSTARTDTQYF. Written as DNA, the CDR3 is TGTGCCAGCAGTGAAGCGGGGTATTCGACAGCCCGCACAGATACGCAGTATTTT.

This rearrangement joins TRBV27 to TRBJ1-2; D unclear. The length of the CDR3 is 14 residues. The V gene's germline CDR1 is MNHEY and CDR2 SMNVEV (reference sequence). V lost 2 bases and J lost 12, with 19 bases in between. The CDR3 region is CASSLGPTDPPDTF. CDR3 nucleotide sequence: TGTGCCAGCAGTTTAGGACCAACGGACCCACCGGACACCTTC.

This clone was seen a single time. The rearrangement uses TRBV7-9 and TRBJ2-1; 8 bases match TRBD1. V trimming: 8 bases; J trimming: 6 bases; junction bases outside the gene matches: 18. The V gene's germline CDR1 is SEHNR and CDR2 FQNEAQ (reference sequence). There are 17 residues in the CDR3. The CDR3 sequence: CASARMMGQAGFNEQFF. In DNA form, the CDR3 reads TGTGCCAGCGCCCGGATGATGGGACAGGCTGGCTTCAATGAGCAGTTCTTC.

The rearrangement links TRBV7-8 to TRBJ1-2, with D perhaps matching TRBD1 (6 bases). CDR1 and CDR2 from the germline V gene are SGHVS and FQNEAQ. Trimming stripped 5 bases from V and 8 bases from J, with 18 bases between. CDR3 length: 14 amino acids. CDR3 coding DNA: TGTGCCAGCAGCCCCGAGACAGGTTATAGGGGCTACACCTTC. It codes for CASSPETGYRGYTF.

This sequence joins TRBV6-6 and TRBJ2-5, with TRBD2 matching over 8 bases. The V gene's germline CDR1 is MNHNY and CDR2 SVGAGI (reference sequence). Losses at the gene ends were 7 bases for V and 5 bases for J; bases not matched to a gene: 12. The CDR3 is 15 amino acids. The CDR3 sequence: CASKKPGLVMETQYF. CDR3 in DNA: TGTGCCAGCAAGAAACCGGGACTAGTCATGGAGACCCAGTACTTC.

The chain uses TRBV7-2 and TRBJ1-2; perhaps TRBD1 as D (5 bases). Germline CDR1 and CDR2: SGHTA and FQGNSA. V was pared by 3 bases and J by 5 bases, with 13 bases between. There are 14 residues in the CDR3. The CDR3 spells CASSFETGGYGYTF. The DNA for the CDR3 is TGTGCCAGCAGCTTTGAAACGGGGGGGTATGGCTACACCTTC.

V usage is TRBV30 and J usage is TRBJ1-1; D uncertain. V lost 5 bases to trimming and J lost 0 bases, with 7 bases between them. Germline V CDR1 and CDR2: GTSNPN, SVGIG (reference sequence). The CDR3 runs to 12 residues. CDR3: CAWVTMNTEAFF. The CDR3 DNA sequence: TGTGCCTGGGTCACTATGAACACTGAAGCTTTCTTT.

The V gene is TRBV5-1, the J gene TRBJ2-7; 11 bases agree with TRBD1. This CDR3 has 15 residues. Trimming cost V 2 bases and J 3 bases; bases outside gene matches: 4. From germline, CDR1 is SGHRS and CDR2 YFSETQ. The CDR3 DNA follows: TGCGCCAGCAGCTTAGGGACAGGGGGAAACTACGAGCAGTACTTC. Its translation: CASSLGTGGNYEQYF.

The chain has TRBV1 and TRBJ2-3; the tabulated D call, TRBD2, remains unverified against the DNA. TRBV1 is classified as a pseudogene. CDR3 length: 16 amino acids. For the CDR3, the DNA is TGCACCAGCAGCCAAGAAAGAACTAGCGGCACAGATACGCAGTATTTT. Translated: CTSSQERTSGTDTQYF.

A single count supports this clone. The CDR3 protein is CASSEAGESYNEQFF. In nucleotides, the CDR3 is TGTGCCAGCAGCGAAGCGGGGGAATCCTACAATGAGCAGTTCTTC. The chain couples TRBV9 to TRBJ2-1, with 8 nucleotides matching TRBD2. V shed 3 bases, J shed 1 base, and the junction held 3 bases outside the gene matches. Per germline, CDR1 SGDLS and CDR2 YYNGEE. The CDR3 extends over 15 amino acids.

The chain carries TRBV5-5 and TRBJ1-2; possible D gene TRBD1, 6 bases. V was trimmed by 0 bases and J by 4 bases, leaving 19 bases between them. Germline V CDR1 and CDR2: SGHKS, YYEKEE (reference sequence). There are 17 residues in the CDR3. CDR3 DNA sequence: TGTGCCAGCAGCTTGGAATACGCGTCAGGGGAGAGCTATGGCTACACCTTC. As protein: CASSLEYASGESYGYTF. The entire variable domain, with the rest obtained from reference TRBV5-5 and TRBJ1-2, is as follows: DAGVTQSPTHLIKTRGQQVTLRCSPISGHKSVSWYQQVLGQGPQFIFQYYEKEERGRGNFPDRFSARQFPNYSSELNVNALLLGDSALYLCASSLEYASGESYGYTFGSGTRLTVV.

This chain uses TRBV11-2 with TRBJ2-7; 7 bases are shared with TRBD1. Germline CDR1 reads SGHAT; CDR2 reads FQNNGV. V dropped 6 bases and J dropped 0; count of bases not matched to a gene: 8. The CDR3 consists of 15 residues. The CDR3 here is CASSRTGISSYEQYF. CDR3 DNA: TGTGCCAGCAGTCGGACAGGAATAAGCTCCTACGAGCAGTACTTC.

The gene calls are TRBV6-1 and TRBJ2-7; 7 bases align to TRBD1. Germline V lookup: CDR1 MNHNS, CDR2 SASEGT. The CDR3 consists of 15 residues. With 6 bases clipped from V and 3 bases from J, the junction kept 11 bases outside the gene matches. The chain's CDR3 is CASRDLYRGHYEQYF. CDR3 nucleotides: TGTGCCAGCAGGGATCTCTACAGGGGTCACTACGAGCAGTACTTC.

V and J are TRBV7-9 and TRBJ1-1; D uncertain. The CDR3 loop spans 15 amino acids. V was shortened by 1 base and J by 4 bases, with 13 bases between the two germline ends. CDR1 and CDR2 from the germline V gene are SEHNR and FQNEAQ (reference sequence). CDR3 in amino acids: CASSLEGSSGTEAFF. In DNA form, the CDR3 reads TGTGCCAGCAGCTTAGAGGGCAGCTCCGGCACTGAAGCTTTCTTT.

This chain links TRBV5-1 with TRBJ2-1; 14 nucleotides align to TRBD2. Unmatched junction bases numbered 7, after V lost 3 bases and J lost 2 bases. The germline CDR1 and CDR2 sequences are SGHRS and YFSETQ. The CDR3 sequence is 18 residues long. The CDR3 reads CASSWRTSGRLAYNEQFF. CDR3 in DNA: TGCGCCAGCAGCTGGCGGACTAGCGGGAGGTTGGCCTACAATGAGCAGTTCTTC.

The rearrangement uses TRBV7-9 and TRBJ2-7; no definite D call. The germline V and J ends were trimmed by 5 bases and 4 bases, with 6 bases remaining between them. The CDR3 spans 11 residues. CDR1 and CDR2 from the germline V gene are SEHNR and FQNEAQ (reference sequence). The DNA for the CDR3 is TGTGCCAGCAGCCCACAGTACGAGCAGTACTTC. This encodes CASSPQYEQYF.

J is TRBJ2-7 and V is TRBV12-1; the table's D call, TRBD1, has no DNA check behind it. TRBV12-1 is a known pseudogene. This CDR3 comprises 14 residues. Here the CDR3 reads CASSGSTGLGEQYF. In DNA form, the CDR3 reads TGTGCCAGCAGCGGATCGACAGGGTTGGGCGAGCAGTACTTC.

The gene calls are TRBV7-9 and TRBJ2-5, with 11 bases that match TRBD2. Per the germline V gene, CDR1 is SEHNR and CDR2 is FQNEAQ (reference sequence). V shed 6 bases, J shed 5 bases, and the junction held 14 bases outside the gene matches. The CDR3 contains 17 residues. The CDR3 spells CASSHLTSGTRRETQYF. In nucleotides, the CDR3 is TGTGCCAGCAGTCACCTGACTAGCGGGACCCGTCGGGAGACCCAGTACTTC.

The V gene is TRBV10-1, the J gene TRBJ1-2; weak D call: TRBD1 (6 bases). V shed 3 bases and J shed 1 base, with 18 bases lying between them. The CDR3 contains 17 residues. In germline, CDR1 is WNHNN, CDR2 SYGVQD (reference sequence). In DNA, the CDR3 is TGCGCCAGCAGTGATTGGACAGAGACGATTATTAACTATGGCTACACCTTC. This codes for CASSDWTETIINYGYTF.